The next 26 T cell receptor beta chains were all read from a single sample in a study of OX40 agonist ivuxolimab in advanced cancers. Preparation of the library involved the immunoSEQ multiplex PCR assay. This immuneACCESS table, as held by TCRdb, lists in-frame sequences with V and J called but not all clones. Of the missing ones, under half trace to an unresolved V gene in checked studies; the others have no known cause. Here the sample has 15,000 to 25,000 clones; around 90% occur a single time. The ten largest clones add up to roughly 52% of the sample. The specimen was CD4+ or CD8+ T cells sorted from blood, collected in a trial of the OX40 agonist ivuxolimab. Every receptor here comes from an adult with an advanced solid tumor such as melanoma, head and neck, liver or kidney cancer.

The J gene is TRBJ2-2, the V gene TRBV6-6, with 13 bases that match TRBD2. V was pared by 6 bases and J by 4 bases, with 5 bases of the junction left unmatched. This CDR3 comprises 16 residues. Germline lookup yields CDR1 MNHNY and CDR2 SVGAGI (reference sequence). For the CDR3, the DNA is TGTGCCAGCAGCCATGGACTAGCGGGAGCCACCGGGGAGCTGTTTTTT. This translates into CASSHGLAGATGELFF.

This rearrangement joins TRBV4-2 to TRBJ2-1; 8 positions agree with TRBD2. The CDR3 is 13 residues long. From germline, CDR1 is LGHNA and CDR2 YNFKEQ. The trim removed 7 bases at V and 8 bases at J, leaving 7 bases unmatched. The CDR3 DNA reads as TGTGCCAGCACGAGCGGGAGAGGCGATGAGCAGTTCTTC. This translates into CASTSGRGDEQFF.

The V call is TRBV19, the J call TRBJ1-5, with TRBD1 matching 10 bases. CDR3 length equals 15 residues. Losses at the gene ends were 5 bases for V and 5 bases for J; bases not matched to a gene: 6. Germline CDR1 reads LNHDA; CDR2 reads SQIVND (reference sequence). For the CDR3, the DNA is TGTGCCAGTAGTGTTAAGGGACAGGGGTATCAGCCCCAGCATTTT. Translating gives CASSVKGQGYQPQHF.

This clone was seen a single time. The V and J genes are TRBV4-3 and TRBJ2-3; 11 bases match TRBD1. The J segment lost 4 bases and the V segment lost 4 bases, leaving 7 bases of the junction unmatched. Germline V gives CDR1 LGHNA, CDR2 YSLEER. CDR3 length equals 16 residues. CDR3 in amino acids: CASSPRDRGIADTQYF. CDR3 in DNA: TGCGCCAGCAGCCCCCGGGACAGGGGGATTGCAGATACGCAGTATTTT.

This clone was observed once. The chain has TRBV4-3 and TRBJ1-2; D unresolved. The V end lost 3 bases, the J end lost 4 bases, and 9 bases lay between the germline ends. The CDR3 covers 13 residues. CDR1 and CDR2 (germline): LGHNA, YSLEER. The CDR3 reads CASSHRMAYGYTF. DNA of the CDR3: TGCGCCAGCAGCCATAGGATGGCCTATGGCTACACCTTC.

The table lists this clone with a few counts. V usage is TRBV2 and J usage is TRBJ2-7; possible D gene TRBD2, 5 bases. The V gene's germline CDR1 is SNHLY and CDR2 FYNNEI. V lost 6 bases and J 3 bases, leaving 9 bases between the germline ends. There are 12 residues in the CDR3. DNA for the CDR3: TGTGCCAGCAGGACCCGGGGCTACGAGCAGTACTTC. Translation: CASRTRGYEQYF.

This clone turned up a few times. The rearrangement joins TRBV7-9 to TRBJ2-7; no firm D call. The V end was cut by 3 bases, the J end by 2 bases, with 8 bases between. Looked up from germline, CDR1 is SEHNR and CDR2 is FQNEAQ (reference sequence). This CDR3 has 13 amino acids. The CDR3 is CASSFGPTYEQYF. The CDR3 coding sequence is TGTGCCAGCAGCTTCGGGCCCACCTACGAGCAGTACTTC.

The chain uses TRBV7-9 and TRBJ2-7; no clear D. Germline CDR1 SEHNR, CDR2 FQNEAQ (reference sequence). This CDR3 is 12 amino acids long. The V end lost 2 bases, the J end lost 7 bases, and 9 bases lay between the germline ends. CDR3 loop: CASSLLLREQYF. The CDR3 coding sequence is TGTGCCAGCAGCTTATTGTTGAGGGAGCAGTACTTC.

The J gene is TRBJ1-1, the V gene TRBV7-9; D remains ambiguous. In germline, CDR1 is SEHNR, CDR2 FQNEAQ (reference sequence). The V and J ends lost 5 bases and 4 bases respectively, with 14 bases between them. The CDR3 runs to 14 residues. The CDR3 spells CASSLEVYGTEAFF. The CDR3 DNA follows: TGTGCCAGCAGCCTAGAGGTTTATGGCACTGAAGCTTTCTTT. The full variable domain, rest sourced from reference TRBV7-9 and TRBJ1-1, is DTGVSQNPRHKITKRGQNVTFRCDPISEHNRLYWYRQTLGQGPEFLTYFQNEAQLEKSRLLSDRFSAERPKGSFSTLEIQRTEQGDSAMYLCASSLEVYGTEAFFGQGTRLTVV.

The genes are TRBV28 and TRBJ2-7; D is perhaps TRBD2 (6 bases). This CDR3 contains 13 residues. The V end lost 5 bases, the J end lost 2 bases, and 10 bases lay between the germline ends. The germline CDR1 and CDR2 sequences are MDHEN and SYDVKM. CDR3 loop: CASSPGLTYEQYF. CDR3 in DNA: TGTGCCAGCAGTCCGGGACTTACCTACGAGCAGTACTTC.

This clone was picked up one time. The V gene is TRBV29-1, the J gene TRBJ2-7, with no clear D. The CDR3 runs to 11 residues. Germline CDR1 is SQVTM and CDR2 is ANQGSEA. Trimming cost V 5 bases and J 1 base, with 6 bases left between them. The CDR3 loop is CSVLVSYEQYF. In nucleotides, the CDR3 is TGCAGCGTTCTAGTTTCCTACGAGCAGTACTTC.

The chain recombines TRBV7-3 with TRBJ2-3, with 14 bases aligning to TRBD2. The CDR3 extends over 14 amino acids. Germline-derived CDR1 and CDR2 are SGHTA and FQGTGA. V lost 4 bases, J lost 9 bases, and 3 bases stayed unmatched. This CDR3 reads CASSSGLAGDTQYF. In nucleotides, the CDR3 is TGTGCCAGCAGCTCGGGACTAGCGGGAGACACGCAGTATTTT. Looking up the rest from reference TRBV7-3 and TRBJ2-3 gives the full variable domain: GAGVSQTPSNKVTEKGKYVELRCDPISGHTALYWYRQSLGQGPEFLIYFQGTGAADDSGLPNDRFFAVRPEGSVSTLKIQRTERGDSAVYLCASSSGLAGDTQYFGPGTRLTVL.

This clone was detected only once. V and J are TRBV28 and TRBJ1-2; the match to TRBD1 covers 9 bases. CDR1 and CDR2 from the germline V gene are MDHEN and SYDVKM. The J segment lost 6 bases and the V segment lost 3 bases, leaving 5 bases of the junction unmatched. This CDR3 contains 14 residues. In DNA form, the CDR3 reads TGTGCCAGCAGTTTCACCGGGACAGGGAATGGCTACACCTTC. Amino acids: CASSFTGTGNGYTF.

This clone was detected only once. V usage is TRBV29-1 and J usage is TRBJ2-5; the D is unclear. The V end was cut by 2 bases, the J end by 0 bases, with 10 bases between. There are 14 residues in the CDR3. Germline-derived CDR1 and CDR2 are SQVTM and ANQGSEA. CDR3 amino acids: CSVEQALDQETQYF. The CDR3 DNA follows: TGCAGCGTTGAACAGGCCTTAGACCAAGAGACCCAGTACTTC.

In nucleotides, the CDR3 is TGCGCCAGCACCTCAGGGGGCCACGAGCAGTACTTC. Its translation is CASTSGGHEQYF. This sequence joins TRBV5-1 and TRBJ2-5; 8 nucleotides agree with TRBD1. The assigned J gene may be wrong: the sequence end matches TRBJ2-7 better. This CDR3 is built from 12 residues. Per germline, CDR1 SGHRS and CDR2 YFSETQ.

The V gene is TRBV28, the J gene TRBJ1-5; D gene uncertain. The germline V and J ends were trimmed by 4 bases and 6 bases, with 7 bases remaining between them. Germline CDR1 MDHEN, CDR2 SYDVKM. This CDR3 is 12 amino acids long. The CDR3 sequence: CASSSYSQPQHF. The CDR3 DNA reads as TGTGCCAGCAGTTCTTATAGTCAGCCCCAGCATTTT.

The chain joins TRBV15 to TRBJ2-3; 8 nucleotides line up with TRBD1. The germline gives CDR1 LNHNV, CDR2 YYDKDF (reference sequence). V trimming: 0 bases; J trimming: 4 bases; junction bases outside the gene matches: 9. The CDR3 sequence is 17 residues long. CDR3 loop: CATSREIDRGRADTQYF. CDR3 nucleotide sequence: TGTGCCACCAGCAGAGAAATTGACAGGGGTCGGGCAGATACGCAGTATTTT.

The chain joins TRBV15 to TRBJ2-1; D is ambiguous. The CDR3 totals 13 residues. CDR1 and CDR2 (germline): LNHNV, YYDKDF (reference sequence). Trimming stripped 1 base from V and 1 base from J, with 2 bases between. The CDR3 loop reads CATSRGSYNEQFF. The CDR3 DNA reads TGTGCCACCAGCAGAGGATCCTACAATGAGCAGTTCTTC.

The rearrangement uses TRBV10-3 and TRBJ2-2; D gene unclear. The CDR3 loop spans 13 amino acids. V was clipped by 10 bases and J by 3 bases, with 12 bases between them. Germline V CDR1 and CDR2: ENHRY, SYGVKD. The CDR3 DNA follows: TGTGCCACAGTGAACTCCGACACCGGGGAGCTGTTTTTT. It encodes CATVNSDTGELFF.

This clone was seen a handful of times. This chain joins TRBV6-1 and TRBJ2-2, with D uncertain. The length of the CDR3 is 13 residues. The V gene's germline CDR1 is MNHNS and CDR2 SASEGT. V lost 2 bases to trimming and J lost 6 bases, with 7 bases between them. CDR3 region: CASSEWFPGELFF. The CDR3 DNA sequence: TGTGCCAGCAGTGAATGGTTCCCCGGGGAGCTGTTTTTT.

The chain recombines TRBV15 with TRBJ2-7; 12 nucleotides align to TRBD2. Per germline, CDR1 LNHNV and CDR2 YYDKDF (reference sequence). This CDR3 contains 16 residues. The J segment lost 0 bases and the V segment lost 4 bases, leaving 4 bases of the junction unmatched. CDR3 coding DNA: TGTGCCACCAGCATCTTGACTAGCGGGAGCTCCTACGAGCAGTACTTC. The encoded protein is CATSILTSGSSYEQYF.

This chain joins TRBV11-2 and TRBJ2-2; D gene unclear. Germline V gene data show CDR1 as SGHAT and CDR2 as FQNNGV. The CDR3 consists of 15 residues. V lost 0 bases and J 3 bases, leaving 8 bases between the germline ends. CDR3 sequence reads: CASSLDPRDTGELFF. CDR3 bases: TGTGCCAGCAGCTTAGATCCAAGGGACACCGGGGAGCTGTTTTTT.

This sequence joins TRBV4-2 and TRBJ2-1; D gene unclear. V lost 1 base, J lost 0 bases, and 7 bases lay in between. The CDR3 is 15 amino acids. Germline loops: CDR1 LGHNA, CDR2 YNFKEQ. CDR3 residues: CASSQAVSSYNEQFF. The CDR3 coding sequence is TGTGCCAGCAGCCAAGCGGTGAGCTCCTACAATGAGCAGTTCTTC.

This clone turned up a few times. The V call is TRBV27, the J call TRBJ2-3, with D possibly called TRBD1 or TRBD2 (5 bases each). The CDR3 contains 14 residues. V lost 3 bases to trimming and J lost 6 bases, with 13 bases between them. Germline V lookup: CDR1 MNHEY, CDR2 SMNVEV (reference sequence). The CDR3 sequence is CASSFLQWGDTQYF. CDR3 DNA sequence: TGTGCCAGCAGTTTTCTTCAATGGGGGGATACGCAGTATTTT.

The rearrangement uses TRBV19 and TRBJ1-5; tentative D call: TRBD1 (5 bases). This CDR3 is 15 amino acids long. Deletions cut 0 bases from V and 6 bases from J, with 12 bases between. Looked up from germline, CDR1 is LNHDA and CDR2 is SQIVND (reference sequence). The CDR3 DNA reads TGTGCCAGTAGTATAGATTTTGGGGCCTTTCAGCCCCAGCATTTT. It translates to CASSIDFGAFQPQHF.

The CDR3 spells CASSLSRDRGTYGYTF. DNA of the CDR3: TGTGCCAGCAGCCTATCCAGGGACAGGGGTACGTACGGCTACACCTTC. The chain couples TRBV21-1 to TRBJ1-2; the table's D gene call, TRBD1, was not cross checked with the DNA. TRBV21-1 is designated a pseudogene. The CDR3 is 16 amino acids.